These T cell receptor beta chains were read from a single sample in a study of shared clonotypes between healthy human individuals. Assay: immunoSEQ multiplex PCR; the TCRdb copy retains only in-frame clones and omits some. The sample includes some 200,000 clones, 85% to 95% of them seen just once. The source material was naive CD4+ T cells sorted from blood. All receptors come from a woman aged 25 to 39 in good health. Both conserved end residues are part of each CDR3. A D gene is named only where the DNA matches it firmly. Clone size is shown for a subset of rows, as once, few, many or a class of expanded clone.

D gene: .; J gene: TRBJ2-7; V gene: TRBV20-1; clone size: .; CDR3 protein: CSASRIYEQYF; CDR3 DNA: TGCAGTGCTAGTAGGATCTACGAGCAGTACTTC
D gene: TRBD1; J gene: TRBJ2-7; V gene: TRBV11-2; clone size: .; CDR3 protein: CASSWNRDSTYEQYF; CDR3 DNA: TGTGCCAGCAGCTGGAACCGGGACAGCACCTACGAGCAGTACTTC
D gene: .; J gene: TRBJ1-4; V gene: TRBV30; clone size: .; CDR3 protein: CAWSPGMGNEKLFF; CDR3 DNA: TGTGCCTGGAGTCCAGGGATGGGGAATGAAAAACTGTTTTTT
D gene: TRBD1; J gene: TRBJ2-7; V gene: TRBV6-1; clone size: .; CDR3 protein: CASIGTGGYEQYF; CDR3 DNA: TGTGCCAGCATCGGGACAGGGGGGTACGAGCAGTACTTC
D gene: .; J gene: TRBJ2-3; V gene: TRBV10-1; clone size: .; CDR3 protein: CASSTTGIDTQYF; CDR3 DNA: TGCGCCAGCTCTACAACAGGGATAGATACGCAGTATTTT
D gene: TRBD2; J gene: TRBJ2-1; V gene: TRBV5-1; clone size: .; CDR3 protein: CASSLSGGLAGYNEQFF; CDR3 DNA: TGCGCCAGCAGCTTGAGCGGGGGACTAGCGGGCTACAATGAGCAGTTCTTC
D gene: TRBD1; J gene: TRBJ1-5; V gene: TRBV10-2; clone size: .; CDR3 protein: CASRLGQGGKPQHF; CDR3 DNA: TGCGCCAGCAGGTTAGGACAGGGGGGGAAGCCCCAGCATTTT
D gene: TRBD1; J gene: TRBJ2-7; V gene: TRBV10-2; clone size: .; CDR3 protein: CASSGQGTGEQYF; CDR3 DNA: TGCGCCAGCAGTGGACAGGGGACGGGGGAGCAGTACTTC
D gene: TRBD1; J gene: TRBJ1-5; V gene: TRBV28; clone size: .; CDR3 protein: CASSLLGTGVLGQPQHF; CDR3 DNA: TGTGCCAGCAGTTTATTGGGGACAGGGGTTCTGGGTCAGCCCCAGCATTTT
D gene: .; J gene: TRBJ1-2; V gene: TRBV6-4; clone size: .; CDR3 protein: CASRSSPGHGYTF; CDR3 DNA: TGTGCCAGCAGGAGCTCCCCAGGGCATGGCTACACCTTC
D gene: TRBD2; J gene: TRBJ2-1; V gene: TRBV27; clone size: .; CDR3 protein: CASSFEGRGSYNEQFF; CDR3 DNA: TGTGCCAGCAGTTTCGAGGGGAGGGGCTCCTACAATGAGCAGTTCTTC
D gene: .; J gene: TRBJ1-1; V gene: TRBV18; clone size: .; CDR3 protein: CASSPSSDRENTEAFF; CDR3 DNA: TGTGCCAGCTCACCATCATCTGACAGAGAGAACACTGAAGCTTTCTTT
D gene: .; J gene: TRBJ2-2; V gene: TRBV5-1; clone size: .; CDR3 protein: CASSWDIHTGELFF; CDR3 DNA: TGCGCCAGCAGCTGGGACATACACACCGGGGAGCTGTTTTTT
D gene: .; J gene: TRBJ2-3; V gene: TRBV18; clone size: .; CDR3 protein: CASSQSTDTQYF; CDR3 DNA: TGTGCCAGCTCACAAAGCACAGATACGCAGTATTTT
D gene: .; J gene: TRBJ2-5; V gene: TRBV5-1; clone size: .; CDR3 protein: CASSLEGNEQYF; CDR3 DNA: TGCGCCAGCAGCTTGGAAGGGAATGAGCAGTACTTC
D gene: .; J gene: TRBJ1-3; V gene: TRBV7-2; clone size: .; CDR3 protein: CASSYRGGPGNTIYF; CDR3 DNA: TGTGCCAGCAGCTACCGAGGGGGGCCTGGAAACACCATATATTTT
D gene: .; J gene: TRBJ1-5; V gene: TRBV5-8; clone size: .; CDR3 protein: CASSLMSNQPQHF; CDR3 DNA: TGTGCCAGCAGCTTGATGAGCAATCAGCCCCAGCATTTT
D gene: .; J gene: TRBJ2-7; V gene: TRBV29-1; clone size: once; CDR3 protein: CSVGNRALGEQYF; CDR3 DNA: TGCAGCGTTGGGAACAGGGCCCTGGGGGAGCAGTACTTC
D gene: .; J gene: TRBJ1-2; V gene: TRBV15; clone size: once; CDR3 protein: CATSRVNRAYYYGYTF; CDR3 DNA: TGTGCCACCAGCAGAGTGAACAGGGCCTACTACTATGGCTACACCTTC
D gene: .; J gene: TRBJ1-2; V gene: TRBV30; clone size: .; CDR3 protein: CAWSQIVSAGGYTF; CDR3 DNA: TGTGCCTGGAGTCAAATCGTGTCCGCGGGGGGCTACACCTTC
D gene: .; J gene: TRBJ1-5; V gene: TRBV6-1; clone size: once; CDR3 protein: CASSEALRGVLYSNQPQHF; CDR3 DNA: TGTGCCAGCAGTGAAGCGCTTCGGGGAGTCCTATATAGCAATCAGCCCCAGCATTTT
D gene: .; J gene: TRBJ1-4; V gene: TRBV15; clone size: .; CDR3 protein: CATSRLPYRTDNEKLFF; CDR3 DNA: TGTGCCACCAGCAGACTCCCTTACCGGACAGATAATGAAAAACTGTTTTTT
D gene: .; J gene: TRBJ1-2; V gene: TRBV28; clone size: .; CDR3 protein: CASSLSATGGYTF; CDR3 DNA: TGTGCCAGCAGTTTGAGTGCAACCGGGGGCTACACCTTC
D gene: TRBD2; J gene: TRBJ2-7; V gene: TRBV6-6; clone size: .; CDR3 protein: CASSPTSGNPYEQYF; CDR3 DNA: TGTGCCAGCAGTCCGACTAGCGGAAACCCCTACGAGCAGTACTTC
D gene: .; J gene: TRBJ1-4; V gene: TRBV28; clone size: once; CDR3 protein: CASSPPGGNNEKLFF; CDR3 DNA: TGTGCCAGCAGTCCCCCGGGAGGGAATAATGAAAAACTGTTTTTT
D gene: .; J gene: TRBJ1-1; V gene: TRBV28; clone size: .; CDR3 protein: CASGNGGADTEAFF; CDR3 DNA: TGTGCCAGCGGAAATGGGGGGGCAGACACTGAAGCTTTCTTT
D gene: .; J gene: TRBJ1-1; V gene: TRBV28; clone size: once; CDR3 protein: CASGQGATEAFF; CDR3 DNA: TGTGCCAGCGGGCAGGGTGCTACTGAAGCTTTCTTT
D gene: .; J gene: TRBJ1-2; V gene: TRBV30; clone size: .; CDR3 protein: CAWSIGGNYGYTF; CDR3 DNA: TGTGCCTGGAGTATCGGGGGGAACTATGGCTACACCTTC
D gene: .; J gene: TRBJ1-1; V gene: TRBV7-9; clone size: .; CDR3 protein: CASSFRKGGLNTEAFF; CDR3 DNA: TGTGCCAGCAGCTTTAGAAAGGGGGGGTTGAACACTGAAGCTTTCTTT
D gene: .; J gene: TRBJ1-1; V gene: TRBV19; clone size: .; CDR3 protein: CAVEGGHLMNTEAFF; CDR3 DNA: TGTGCCGTCGAGGGGGGCCACCTTATGAACACTGAAGCTTTCTTT
D gene: TRBD1; J gene: TRBJ2-7; V gene: TRBV9; clone size: .; CDR3 protein: CASSGEGQGAREQYF; CDR3 DNA: TGTGCCAGCAGCGGAGAGGGACAGGGGGCGAGGGAGCAGTACTTC
D gene: TRBD2; J gene: TRBJ2-7; V gene: TRBV4-1; clone size: .; CDR3 protein: CASSQGAGGWYEQYF; CDR3 DNA: TGCGCCAGCAGCCAAGGAGCGGGAGGATGGTACGAGCAGTACTTC
D gene: TRBD1; J gene: TRBJ2-7; V gene: TRBV19; clone size: .; CDR3 protein: CASKRTGGRYEQYF; CDR3 DNA: TGTGCCAGTAAAAGGACAGGGGGCCGGTACGAGCAGTACTTC
D gene: TRBD2; J gene: TRBJ2-1; V gene: TRBV18; clone size: .; CDR3 protein: CASSPPSSGGDEQFF; CDR3 DNA: TGTGCCAGCTCACCACCGTCTAGCGGGGGGGATGAGCAGTTCTTC
D gene: .; J gene: TRBJ2-7; V gene: TRBV6-6; clone size: .; CDR3 protein: CASSVPGPEDEQYF; CDR3 DNA: TGTGCCAGCAGTGTCCCGGGACCGGAAGACGAGCAGTACTTC
D gene: .; J gene: TRBJ1-1; V gene: TRBV11-2; clone size: once; CDR3 protein: CASSSDQNTEAFF; CDR3 DNA: TGTGCCAGCAGTTCGGACCAGAACACTGAAGCTTTCTTT
D gene: TRBD1; J gene: TRBJ1-1; V gene: TRBV18; clone size: .; CDR3 protein: CASSPGQRNTEAFF; CDR3 DNA: TGTGCCAGCTCACCGGGACAGAGGAACACTGAAGCTTTCTTT
D gene: TRBD1; J gene: TRBJ1-5; V gene: TRBV19; clone size: once; CDR3 protein: CASRDRGPHQPQHF; CDR3 DNA: TGTGCCAGTCGGGACAGGGGCCCCCACCAGCCCCAGCATTTT